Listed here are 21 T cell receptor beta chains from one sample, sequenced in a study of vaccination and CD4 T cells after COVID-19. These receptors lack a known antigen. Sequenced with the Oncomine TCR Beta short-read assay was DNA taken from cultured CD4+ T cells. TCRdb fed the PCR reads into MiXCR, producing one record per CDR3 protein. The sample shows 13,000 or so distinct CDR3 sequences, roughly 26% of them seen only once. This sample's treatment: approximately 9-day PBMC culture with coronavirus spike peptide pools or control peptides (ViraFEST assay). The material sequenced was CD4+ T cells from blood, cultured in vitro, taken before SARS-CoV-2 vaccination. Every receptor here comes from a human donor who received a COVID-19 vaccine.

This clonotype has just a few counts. CDR3 DNA: TGCAGTGCTAGATCGGGACCCTCCCTGTTCCAGTACTTC. Its translation is CSARSGPSLFQYF. The gene calls are TRBV20-1 and TRBJ2-5; D tentatively fits TRBD1 or TRBD2 (5 bases each). Germline lookup yields CDR1 DFQATT and CDR2 SNEGSKA (reference sequence). Trimming pared 2 bases from V and 10 bases from J, leaving 17 bases between. This CDR3 is built from 13 residues.

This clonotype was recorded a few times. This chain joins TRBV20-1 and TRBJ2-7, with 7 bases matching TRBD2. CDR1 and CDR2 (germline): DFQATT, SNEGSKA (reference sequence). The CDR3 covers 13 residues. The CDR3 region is CSAMGGNEYEQYF. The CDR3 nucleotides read TGCAGCGCCATGGGGGGGAATGAGTACGAGCAGTACTTC.

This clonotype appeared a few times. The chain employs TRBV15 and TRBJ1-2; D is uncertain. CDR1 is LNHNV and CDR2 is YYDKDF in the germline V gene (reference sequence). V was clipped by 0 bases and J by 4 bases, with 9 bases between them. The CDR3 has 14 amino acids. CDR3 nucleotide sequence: TGTGCCACCAGCAGAGATCGCCAGAGCTATGGCTACACCTTC. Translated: CATSRDRQSYGYTF.

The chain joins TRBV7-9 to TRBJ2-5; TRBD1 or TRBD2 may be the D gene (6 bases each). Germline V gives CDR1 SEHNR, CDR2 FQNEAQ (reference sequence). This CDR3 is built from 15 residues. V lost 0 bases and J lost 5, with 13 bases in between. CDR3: CASSLAGGPWETQYF. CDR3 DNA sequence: TGTGCCAGCAGCTTAGCGGGGGGCCCATGGGAGACCCAGTACTTC.

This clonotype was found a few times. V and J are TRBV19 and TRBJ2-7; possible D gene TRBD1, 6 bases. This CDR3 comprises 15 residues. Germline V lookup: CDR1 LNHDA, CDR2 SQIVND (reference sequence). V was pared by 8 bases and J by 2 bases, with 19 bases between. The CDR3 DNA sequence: TGTGCCAGTGGGGGAAGACAGGCGACGACCTACGAGCAGTACTTC. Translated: CASGGRQATTYEQYF.

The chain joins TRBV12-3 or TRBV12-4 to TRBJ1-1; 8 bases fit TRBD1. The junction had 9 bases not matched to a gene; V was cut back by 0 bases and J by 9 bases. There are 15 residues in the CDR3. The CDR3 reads CASSLAPVDRVKAFF. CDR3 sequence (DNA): TGTGCCAGCAGTTTAGCCCCCGTGGACAGGGTGAAAGCTTTCTTT.

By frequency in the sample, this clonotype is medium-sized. CDR3 DNA: TGTGCCAGCAGTGCTGACCTCATAGGTATTGAAGCTTTCTTT. The encoded protein is CASSADLIGIEAFF. This rearrangement joins TRBV2 to TRBJ1-1; no clear D gene. The CDR3 consists of 14 residues. V gave up 4 bases and J gave up 7 bases, with 16 bases separating them. Looked up from germline, CDR1 is SNHLY and CDR2 is FYNNEI.

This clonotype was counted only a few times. CDR3 sequence: CASSPGLAGPFSGANVLTF. In DNA form, the CDR3 reads TGTGCCAGCAGCCCCGGACTAGCGGGGCCCTTCTCTGGGGCCAACGTCCTGACTTTC. The chain links TRBV7-6 to TRBJ2-6, with 12 bases lining up with TRBD2. The CDR3 extends over 19 amino acids. Trimming cost V 5 bases and J 0 bases; bases outside gene matches: 8. Germline assignment: CDR1 SGHVS and CDR2 FNYEAQ. The full variable domain, its missing parts supplied by reference TRBV7-6 and TRBJ2-6, is GAGVSQSPRYKVTKRGQDVALRCDPISGHVSLYWYRQALGQGPEFLTYFNYEAQQDKSGLPNDRFSAERPEGSISTLTIQRTEQRDSAMYRCASSPGLAGPFSGANVLTFGAGSRLTVL.

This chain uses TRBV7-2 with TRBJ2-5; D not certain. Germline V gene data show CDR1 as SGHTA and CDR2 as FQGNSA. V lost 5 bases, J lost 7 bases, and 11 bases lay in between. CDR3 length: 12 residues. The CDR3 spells CASSVRPGTQYF. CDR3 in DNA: TGTGCCAGCAGCGTTCGGCCTGGGACCCAGTACTTC.

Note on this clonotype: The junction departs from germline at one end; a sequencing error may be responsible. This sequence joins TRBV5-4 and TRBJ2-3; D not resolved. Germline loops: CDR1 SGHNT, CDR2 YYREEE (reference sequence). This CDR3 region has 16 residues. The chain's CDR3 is CTSSLATTRSTDTQYF. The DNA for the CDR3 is TGTACCAGCAGCTTGGCGACCACGAGGAGCACAGATACGCAGTATTTT. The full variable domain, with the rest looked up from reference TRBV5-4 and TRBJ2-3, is ETGVTQSPTHLIKTRGQQVTLRCSSQSGHNTVSWYQQALGQGPQFIFQYYREEENGRGNFPPRFSGLQFPNYSSELNVNALELDDSALYLCTSSLATTRSTDTQYFGPGTRLTVL.

The chain's CDR3 is CSVRGGENTEAFF. In DNA form, the CDR3 reads TGCAGCGTTCGAGGGGGGGAGAACACTGAAGCTTTCTTT. The chain employs TRBV29-1 and TRBJ1-1; D is possibly TRBD1 (6 bases). Trimming shortened V by 5 bases and J by 1 base, and 11 bases separated the two germline ends. In germline, CDR1 is SQVTM, CDR2 ANQGSEA. This CDR3 comprises 13 residues.

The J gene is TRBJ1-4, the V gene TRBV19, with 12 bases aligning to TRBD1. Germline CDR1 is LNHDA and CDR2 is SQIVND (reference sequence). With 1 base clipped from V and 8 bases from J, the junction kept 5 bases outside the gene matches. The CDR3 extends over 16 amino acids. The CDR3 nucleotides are TGTGCCAGTAGTATAGCCGGGACAGGGGGCGGCGAAAAACTGTTTTTT. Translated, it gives CASSIAGTGGGEKLFF.

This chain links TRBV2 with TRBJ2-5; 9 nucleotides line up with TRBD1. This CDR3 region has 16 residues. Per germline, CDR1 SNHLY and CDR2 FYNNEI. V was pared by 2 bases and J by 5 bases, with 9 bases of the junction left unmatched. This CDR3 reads CASSEPTTGGRETQYF. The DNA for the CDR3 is TGTGCCAGCAGTGAACCTACGACAGGGGGTAGGGAGACCCAGTACTTC.

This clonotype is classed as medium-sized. The CDR3 here is CASSRGQNNEQFF. The DNA for the CDR3 is TGTGCCAGCAGCCGAGGACAGAACAATGAGCAGTTCTTC. The chain recombines TRBV7-7 with TRBJ2-1, with D perhaps matching TRBD1 (6 bases). This CDR3 region has 13 residues. Trimming shortened V by 5 bases and J by 5 bases, and 10 bases separated the two germline ends. Germline V gene sequence: CDR1 SSHAT, CDR2 FNYEAQ (reference sequence).

The CDR3 coding sequence is TGTGCCTGGAGTATAAGGGGGGCGGGGTCGGAGTTCTTC. Protein sequence: CAWSIRGAGSEFF. The chain recombines TRBV30 with TRBJ2-1; D may be TRBD1 or TRBD2 (6 bases each). Germline assignment: CDR1 GTSNPN and CDR2 SVGIG (reference sequence). The CDR3 is 13 residues long. V gave up 2 bases and J gave up 14 bases, with 19 bases separating them.

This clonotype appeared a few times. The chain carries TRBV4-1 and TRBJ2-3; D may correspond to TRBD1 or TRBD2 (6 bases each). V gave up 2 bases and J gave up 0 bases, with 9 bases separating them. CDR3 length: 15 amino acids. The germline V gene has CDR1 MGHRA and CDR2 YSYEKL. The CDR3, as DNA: TGCGCCAGCAGCCAACAGGGGACTAGCACAGATACGCAGTATTTT. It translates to CASSQQGTSTDTQYF.

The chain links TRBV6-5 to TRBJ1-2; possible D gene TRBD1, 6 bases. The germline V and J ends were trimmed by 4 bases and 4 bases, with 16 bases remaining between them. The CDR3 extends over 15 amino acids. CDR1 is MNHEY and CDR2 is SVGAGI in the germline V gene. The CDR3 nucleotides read TGTGCCAGCAGTTCATCGCGGGGGCTTGGCTATGGCTACACCTTC. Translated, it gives CASSSSRGLGYGYTF.

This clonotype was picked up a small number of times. CDR3 bases: TGTGCCAGCAGCTTAGATAGCGCCGACCAAGAGACCCAGTACTTC. This encodes CASSLDSADQETQYF. The chain employs TRBV7-2 and TRBJ2-5; D possibly corresponds to TRBD2 (5 bases). V lost 1 base, J lost 0 bases, and 9 bases lay in between. Per germline, CDR1 SGHTA and CDR2 FQGNSA. The length of the CDR3 is 15 residues.

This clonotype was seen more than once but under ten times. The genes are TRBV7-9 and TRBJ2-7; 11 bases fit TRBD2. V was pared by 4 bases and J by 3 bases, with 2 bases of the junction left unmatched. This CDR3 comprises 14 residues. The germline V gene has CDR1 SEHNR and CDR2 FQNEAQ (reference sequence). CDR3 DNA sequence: TGTGCCAGCAGCTCCGGGACTAGCGGCTACGAGCAGTACTTC. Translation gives CASSSGTSGYEQYF.

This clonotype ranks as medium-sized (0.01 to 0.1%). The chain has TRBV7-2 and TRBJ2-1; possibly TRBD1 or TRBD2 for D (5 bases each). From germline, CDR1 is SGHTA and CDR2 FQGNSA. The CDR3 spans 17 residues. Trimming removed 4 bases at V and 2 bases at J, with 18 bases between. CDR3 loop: CASSSTRDPGTYNEQFF. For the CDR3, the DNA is TGTGCCAGCAGCTCCACCCGGGACCCTGGAACCTACAATGAGCAGTTCTTC.

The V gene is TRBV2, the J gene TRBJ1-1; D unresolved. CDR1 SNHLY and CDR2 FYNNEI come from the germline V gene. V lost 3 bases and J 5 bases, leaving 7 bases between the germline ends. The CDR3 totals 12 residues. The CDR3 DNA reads TGTGCCAGCAGTGAGTGGGGTACTGAAGCTTTCTTT. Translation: CASSEWGTEAFF.